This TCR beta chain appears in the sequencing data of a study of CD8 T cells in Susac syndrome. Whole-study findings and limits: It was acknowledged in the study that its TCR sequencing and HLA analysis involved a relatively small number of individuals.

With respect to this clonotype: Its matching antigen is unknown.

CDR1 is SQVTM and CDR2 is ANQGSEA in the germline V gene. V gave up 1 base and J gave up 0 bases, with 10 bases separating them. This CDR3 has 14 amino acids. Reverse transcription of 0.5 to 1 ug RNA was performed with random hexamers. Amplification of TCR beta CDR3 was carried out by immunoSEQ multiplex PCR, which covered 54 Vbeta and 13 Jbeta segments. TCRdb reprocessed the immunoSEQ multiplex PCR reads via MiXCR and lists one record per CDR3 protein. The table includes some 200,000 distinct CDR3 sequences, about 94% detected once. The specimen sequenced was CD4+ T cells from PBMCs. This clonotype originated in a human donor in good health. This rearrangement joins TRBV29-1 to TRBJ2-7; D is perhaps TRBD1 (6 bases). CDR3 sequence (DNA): TGCAGCGTTGAAGCTACAGGGAGCTCCTACGAGCAGTACTTC. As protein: CSVEATGSSYEQYF.